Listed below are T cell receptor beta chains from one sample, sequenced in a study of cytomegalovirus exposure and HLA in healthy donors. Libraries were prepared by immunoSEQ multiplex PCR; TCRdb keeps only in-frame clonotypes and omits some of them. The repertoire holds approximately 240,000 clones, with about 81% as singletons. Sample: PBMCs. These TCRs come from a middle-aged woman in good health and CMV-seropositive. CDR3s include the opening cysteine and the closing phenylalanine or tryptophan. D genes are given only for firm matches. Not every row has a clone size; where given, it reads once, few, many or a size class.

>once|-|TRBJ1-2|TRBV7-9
CASSLGGSGGYTF
TGTGCCAGCAGCTTAGGAGGAAGTGGTGGCTACACCTTC
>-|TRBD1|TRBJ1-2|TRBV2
CASSGQGARGGYTF
TGTGCCAGCAGTGGACAGGGGGCGCGAGGTGGCTACACCTTC
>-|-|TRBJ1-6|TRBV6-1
CASTITGNYNSPLHF
TGTGCCAGCACGATTACAGGCAATTATAATTCACCCCTCCACTTT
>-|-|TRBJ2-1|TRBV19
CASSIGSLNEGVFYNEQFF
TGTGCCAGTAGTATTGGGTCCCTTAACGAGGGGGTTTTCTACAATGAGCAGTTCTTC
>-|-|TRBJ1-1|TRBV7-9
CASSLGGGNTEAFF
TGTGCCAGCAGCTTAGGCGGGGGCAACACTGAAGCTTTCTTT
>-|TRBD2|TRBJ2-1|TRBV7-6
CASSLIASGTGNEQFF
TGTGCCAGCAGCTTAATTGCTAGCGGGACGGGGAATGAGCAGTTCTTC
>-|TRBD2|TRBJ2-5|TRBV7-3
CASSLSGGPETQYF
TGTGCCAGCAGCTTATCGGGAGGGCCAGAGACCCAGTACTTC
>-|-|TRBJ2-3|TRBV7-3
CASSRSGGTDTQYF
TGTGCCAGCAGCCGTAGCGGAGGCACAGATACGCAGTATTTT
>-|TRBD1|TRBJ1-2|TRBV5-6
CASSRGGQGNSGYTF
TGTGCCAGCAGCCGGGGGGGACAGGGGAACTCTGGCTACACCTTC
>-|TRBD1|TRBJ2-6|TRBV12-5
CASGLRDSSFSGANVLTF
TGTGCTAGTGGTTTGAGGGACAGTTCTTTCTCTGGGGCCAACGTCCTGACTTTC
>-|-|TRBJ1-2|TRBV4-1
CASSQDPGPRTFYGYTF
TGCGCCAGCAGCCAAGATCCTGGGCCCCGGACTTTCTATGGCTACACCTTC
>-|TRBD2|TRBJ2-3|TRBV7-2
CASSLGLATSTDTQYF
TGTGCCAGCAGCTTGGGACTAGCGACTAGCACAGATACGCAGTATTTT
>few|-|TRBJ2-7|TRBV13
CASSVYNGLASEQYF
TGTGCCAGCAGCGTCTACAATGGACTGGCCTCCGAGCAGTACTTC
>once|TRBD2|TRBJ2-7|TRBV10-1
CASSDVGTSGITEQYF
TGCGCCAGCAGCGACGTTGGGACTAGCGGGATCACCGAGCAGTACTTC
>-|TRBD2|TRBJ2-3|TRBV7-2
CASSDPGTSGTDTQYF
TGTGCCAGCAGCGACCCCGGGACTAGCGGCACAGATACGCAGTATTTT
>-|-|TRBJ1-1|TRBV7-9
CASSLVPQGAFF
TGTGCCAGCAGCTTAGTGCCCCAGGGAGCTTTCTTT
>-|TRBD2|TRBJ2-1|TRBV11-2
CASSPRLAGVRNEQFF
TGTGCCAGCAGCCCTCGACTAGCGGGAGTACGCAATGAGCAGTTCTTC
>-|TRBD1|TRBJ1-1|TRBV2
CASRPFVGQAIIMNTEAFF
TGTGCCAGCAGACCTTTTGTGGGACAGGCTATAATCATGAACACTGAAGCTTTCTTT
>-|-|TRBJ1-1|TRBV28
CASMTGGSGSTFF
TGTGCCAGCATGACCGGTGGGTCAGGTTCGACTTTCTTT
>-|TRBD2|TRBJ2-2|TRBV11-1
CASSMGLALTGELFF
TGTGCCAGCAGCATGGGACTAGCTCTCACCGGGGAGCTGTTTTTT
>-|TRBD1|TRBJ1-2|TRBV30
CAWRTGEDYGYTF
TGTGCCTGGAGGACAGGGGAAGACTATGGCTACACCTTC
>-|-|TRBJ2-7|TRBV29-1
CSVEGTFYYEQYF
TGCAGCGTTGAAGGGACTTTCTACTACGAGCAGTACTTC
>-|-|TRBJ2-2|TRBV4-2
CASSQEEQAELFF
TGTGCCAGCAGCCAAGAAGAACAGGCGGAGCTGTTTTTT
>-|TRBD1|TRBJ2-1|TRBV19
CASSNRGRQGYNEQFF
TGTGCCAGTAGTAACAGGGGACGCCAGGGCTACAATGAGCAGTTCTTC
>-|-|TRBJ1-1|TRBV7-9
CSARVGAVTEAFF
TGTTCCGCCCGCGTGGGGGCCGTCACTGAAGCTTTCTTT
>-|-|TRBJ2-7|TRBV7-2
CASSAQGRVYEQYF
TGTGCCAGCAGCGCCCAGGGTCGTGTCTACGAGCAGTACTTC
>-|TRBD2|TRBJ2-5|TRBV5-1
CASRPSGRRETQYF
TGCGCCAGCAGGCCTAGCGGGAGAAGGGAGACCCAGTACTTC
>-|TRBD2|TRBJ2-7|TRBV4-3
CASSHVAGGSYEQYF
TGCGCCAGCAGCCATGTAGCGGGAGGCTCCTACGAGCAGTACTTC